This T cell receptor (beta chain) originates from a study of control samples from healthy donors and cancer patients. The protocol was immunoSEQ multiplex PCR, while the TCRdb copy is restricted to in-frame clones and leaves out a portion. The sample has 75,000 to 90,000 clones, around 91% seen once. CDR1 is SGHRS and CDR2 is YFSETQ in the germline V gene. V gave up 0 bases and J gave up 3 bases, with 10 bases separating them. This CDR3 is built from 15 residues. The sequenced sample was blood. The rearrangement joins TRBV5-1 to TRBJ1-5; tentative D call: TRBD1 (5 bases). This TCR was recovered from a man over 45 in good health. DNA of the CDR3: TGCGCCAGCAGCTTGGACGGGGACCCCAATCAGCCCCAGCATTTT. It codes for CASSLDGDPNQPQHF.